The clone carrying this T cell receptor beta chain was seen only a few times. The target antigen is unknown. The data were obtained in a study of molecular identifiers for immune sequencing clone quantification. About the research overall: The replicate experiment used RNA from approximately 22,000 or 94,000 naive CD8 cells. This RNA was split into five aliquots, and four of them were sequenced.

Sequencing libraries of naive CD8 cells derived from approximately 20,000 to 980,000 sorted cells with 10%, 30% or 50% RNA. Each CDR3 protein gets one entry after TCRdb re-called the PCR reads with MiXCR. The data contain 300,000 to 400,000 distinct CDR3 sequences, about 21% of them singletons. Whole-study results and caveats: In CMV-specific effectors, clones above 20 copies held over 99% of molecules; naive, under 1%.

The CDR3 contains 17 residues. The germline V gene has CDR1 LGHNA and CDR2 YSLEER. The V gene lost 0 bases and the J gene lost 7 bases, with 18 bases spanning the gap. This rearrangement joins TRBV4-3 to TRBJ1-4; TRBD1 is a possible D gene (6 bases). Sample: naive CD8+ T cells from blood, with Jurkat cell RNA spiked in. Subset defined: FACS-sorted CD8+CD4-CCR7+CD45RA+ naive T cells. This receptor was obtained from a human donor in good health. Some libraries in this study had Jurkat cell RNA spiked in. The CDR3 nucleotides read TGCGCCAGCAGCCAAGACACCGCCGGGGGCATCCCTGAAAAACTGTTTTTT. Its translation is CASSQDTAGGIPEKLFF.